A selection of T cell receptor beta chains follows, all from one sample in a study of T cells in localized non-small cell lung cancer. Measured with immunoSEQ multiplex PCR; TCRdb has only the in-frame clones, and not every one. The table records 90,000 or so clones, roughly 89% of them present only once. Sample: peripheral blood, taken before any cancer treatment. These receptors were obtained from a man aged 35-75 years with stage I squamous cell lung carcinoma. CDR3s include the opening cysteine and the closing phenylalanine or tryptophan. D genes are given only for firm matches. Only some rows state a clone size, as once, few, many or a class for expanded clones.

v_gene	j_gene	abundance	d_gene	CDR3nt	CDR3aa
TRBV4-2	TRBJ2-1	-	-	TGTGCCAGCAGCCTCGAGCAGCAGGGGGGCCACTTCTTC	CASSLEQQGGHFF
TRBV5-1	TRBJ2-3	-	TRBD2	TGCGCCAGCAGCTTTGGTAATAGCGGGACCACAGATACGCAGTATTTT	CASSFGNSGTTDTQYF
TRBV5-4	TRBJ1-1	few	-	TGTGCCAGCAGCGCCGACATGAACACTGAAGCTTTCTTT	CASSADMNTEAFF
TRBV19	TRBJ1-5	-	TRBD1	TGTGCCAGTAGTGTCGAACAGGGGATTAGCAATCAGCCCCAGCATTTT	CASSVEQGISNQPQHF
TRBV10-3	TRBJ1-2	-	TRBD1	TGTGCCATCAGGCAGACAGGGGATGTAAGAGGCTACACCTTC	CAIRQTGDVRGYTF
TRBV5-1	TRBJ1-4	-	-	TGCGCCAGCAGCCCCGAGGAGGGGGGGAGTGAAAAACTGTTTTTT	CASSPEEGGSEKLFF
TRBV5-1	TRBJ1-2	-	TRBD1	TGCGCCAGCAGCCGGGACAGGGGTTCAGATGGCTACACCTTC	CASSRDRGSDGYTF
TRBV7-9	TRBJ1-2	-	TRBD1	TGTGCCAGCAGCTCGACAGGGCACGCACCTTACACCTTC	CASSSTGHAPYTF
TRBV11-2	TRBJ1-1	-	-	TGTGCCAGCAGCTTAGATGGGTCGAGCACTGAAGCTTTCTTT	CASSLDGSSTEAFF
TRBV19	TRBJ1-4	-	-	TGTGCCAGTAGTCCAACAGGGAAAACTAATGAAAAACTGTTTTTT	CASSPTGKTNEKLFF
TRBV6-1	TRBJ1-2	-	TRBD1	TGTGCCAGCAGTGAACAGGGACAGAGAGATGGCTACACCTTC	CASSEQGQRDGYTF
TRBV5-1	TRBJ2-5	-	-	TGCGCCAGCAGCTCAGGGGGGTTTAGGGAGACCCAGTACTTC	CASSSGGFRETQYF
TRBV21-1	TRBJ2-3	once	-	TGTGCCACGTACCGGGACCCAAGGGTGTATTCGACAGATACGCAGTATTTT	CATYRDPRVYSTDTQYF
TRBV7-2	TRBJ2-7	once	TRBD1	TGTGCCAGCAACGAACCGGGACAGGGGAGCTCCTACGAGCAGTACTTC	CASNEPGQGSSYEQYF
TRBV6-1	TRBJ1-1	-	-	TGTGCCAGCAGTGAACAGGGGCTGAACACTGAAGCTTTCTTT	CASSEQGLNTEAFF
TRBV23-1	TRBJ1-6	-	-	TGCGCCCGGCGGTGTTGGGGTTCACCCCTCCACTTT	CARRCWGSPLHF
TRBV29-1	TRBJ1-2	-	-	TGCAGCGTTGAGACAGGACGAAATGGCTACACCTTC	CSVETGRNGYTF
TRBV4-2	TRBJ1-2	few	TRBD1	TGTGCCAGCAGCCAAGTTACAGGGGGCGACCTTTCGACCTATGGCTACACCTTC	CASSQVTGGDLSTYGYTF
TRBV5-1	TRBJ2-1	-	TRBD2	TGCGCCAGCAGCTTGGAGGTACTAGCGGGGGGACCTCGCGGGATCAATGAGCAGTTCTTC	CASSLEVLAGGPRGINEQFF
TRBV5-1	TRBJ2-7	once	TRBD1	TGCGCCAGCAGCTTCCAGGGGGCCGGCAACTACGAGCAGTACTTC	CASSFQGAGNYEQYF
TRBV5-1	TRBJ2-1	-	-	TGCGCCAGCAGCTTGGGGGAATCTGATGAGCAGTTCTTC	CASSLGESDEQFF
TRBV15	TRBJ2-1	-	-	TGTGCCACCAGCAGAGTTTTGGGGAGGACGGCCGACAATGAGCAGTTCTTC	CATSRVLGRTADNEQFF
TRBV11-2	TRBJ1-4	-	-	TGTGCCAGCAGCTTATTCAGGGTAACTGAAAAACTGTTTTTT	CASSLFRVTEKLFF
TRBV4-2	TRBJ2-3	-	TRBD2	TGTGCCACTTCCGGGACTAGCGGGGCAGATACGCAGTATTTT	CATSGTSGADTQYF
TRBV5-1	TRBJ2-1	-	TRBD1	TGCGCCAGCAGCTCGGGACAGAAGAATGAGCAGTTCTTC	CASSSGQKNEQFF
TRBV5-1	TRBJ1-2	-	-	TGCGCCAGCAGCTTGGGGATCTATGGCTACACCTTC	CASSLGIYGYTF
TRBV7-9	TRBJ2-5	-	-	TGTGCCAGCAGCCCAGAGGACAGTCCCCTTCAGTACTTC	CASSPEDSPLQYF
TRBV11-2	TRBJ2-2	-	-	TGTGCCAGCAGCTTAGTCGGGGAGCTGTTTTTT	CASSLVGELFF
TRBV6-5	TRBJ1-2	-	-	TGTGCCAGCAGTTACTCTCCGCCGGGACTCAACTATGGCTACACCTTC	CASSYSPPGLNYGYTF
TRBV28	TRBJ2-7	-	-	TGTGCCAGCAGTTTAGGGTTTTATGCCTACGAGCAGTACTTC	CASSLGFYAYEQYF
TRBV6-5	TRBJ2-3	once	TRBD2	TGTGCCAGCAGCGGGACTAGCGGCAGTAATACGCAGTATTTT	CASSGTSGSNTQYF
TRBV27	TRBJ2-7	-	-	TGTGCCAGCAGTTTATCGATGGGGGGCGGCGAGCAGTACTTC	CASSLSMGGGEQYF
TRBV7-2	TRBJ1-2	-	TRBD1	TGTGCCAGCAGACCGACAGGGGCTTATGGCTACACCTTC	CASRPTGAYGYTF
TRBV2	TRBJ1-5	-	-	TGTGCCAGCAGTGGACAGGTAGGCAATCAGCCCCAGCATTTT	CASSGQVGNQPQHF
TRBV19	TRBJ1-2	few	TRBD1	TGTGCCAGTACCTCCGGGACAGCACCCAGGTATGGCTACACCTTC	CASTSGTAPRYGYTF
TRBV2	TRBJ1-2	-	-	TGTGCCAGCCTCGGGGTTGCTAACTATGGCTACACCTTC	CASLGVANYGYTF
TRBV27	TRBJ2-4	once	-	TGTGCCAGCAGTTCCCGGGGGCCTACCAAAAACATTCAGTACTTC	CASSSRGPTKNIQYF
TRBV6-5	TRBJ1-2	-	TRBD1	TGTGCCAGCAGGGAACAGGGGGCTAGCTATGGCTACACCTTC	CASREQGASYGYTF
TRBV28	TRBJ1-1	-	-	TGTGCCAGCAGTTGGCGGGTAGGTGAAGCTTTCTTT	CASSWRVGEAFF
TRBV10-3	TRBJ1-2	few	-	TGTGCCGTTAACGGGGGTCAGGGATATGGCTACACCTTC	CAVNGGQGYGYTF
TRBV28	TRBJ1-6	-	TRBD1	TGTGCCAGCAGAGGTAAACAGGGGGATAATTCACCCCTCCACTTT	CASRGKQGDNSPLHF
TRBV19	TRBJ2-2	once	TRBD1	TGTGCCAGTAGTACGCTCCAGGGGGATACCGGGGAGCTGTTTTTT	CASSTLQGDTGELFF
TRBV6-1	TRBJ1-1	-	-	TGTGCCAGCAGTACTGATGTGAACACTGAAGCTTTCTTT	CASSTDVNTEAFF
TRBV19	TRBJ2-7	-	TRBD1	TGTGCCAGTAGTATGACGACAGGGGTCGCGTACGAGCAGTACTTC	CASSMTTGVAYEQYF
TRBV7-3	TRBJ2-1	-	TRBD2	TGTGCCAGCAGCCTGGGACTAGCGGGGGTTAAATACAATGAGCAGTTCTTC	CASSLGLAGVKYNEQFF
TRBV2	TRBJ1-1	-	-	TGTGCCAGCAGATCTCAAACGGGGACTGAAGCTTTCTTT	CASRSQTGTEAFF
TRBV30	TRBJ1-1	-	-	TGTGCCTGGAAGAACGGAGCGGCACGCGAAGCTTTCTTT	CAWKNGAAREAFF
TRBV6-1	TRBJ1-5	-	-	TGTGCCAGCAGTTCCGTGGGGGGCAATCAGCCCCAGCATTTT	CASSSVGGNQPQHF
TRBV5-1	TRBJ2-7	-	-	TGCGCCAGCAGTTTAACAACTCAGACTTCGGGGGAGCAGTACTTC	CASSLTTQTSGEQYF
TRBV5-1	TRBJ1-1	-	TRBD1	TGCGCCAGCAGCTCAGGGACAGCGAACACTGAAGCTTTCTTT	CASSSGTANTEAFF
TRBV6-5	TRBJ1-2	once	-	TGTGCCAGCAGTTACGGCCTACATGCCAACTATGGCTACACCTTC	CASSYGLHANYGYTF
TRBV19	TRBJ2-1	-	-	TGTGCCAGTAGTACCGGTGACCCCCTAAATGAGCAGTTCTTC	CASSTGDPLNEQFF
TRBV18	TRBJ1-6	-	-	TGTGCCAGCTCACCTTTTAACGTCGGACAATTAAGGAATTCACCCCTCCACTTT	CASSPFNVGQLRNSPLHF
TRBV28	TRBJ1-2	few	-	TGTGCCAGCAGTTTCCGGGACCCCCCGGGCTACACCTTC	CASSFRDPPGYTF
TRBV29-1	TRBJ1-2	-	-	TGCACCGTGCTGGAGAATGGCTACACCTTC	CTVLENGYTF
TRBV30	TRBJ2-3	-	TRBD1	TGTGCCCGCCGGACAGGGGGAACGCAGTATTTT	CARRTGGTQYF